This passage covers 12 T cell receptor beta chains from one sample sequenced in a study of TIL therapy for anti-PD-1-resistant metastatic lung cancer. This was the immunoSEQ v3 assay. Libraries were prepared by immunoSEQ multiplex PCR; TCRdb keeps only in-frame clonotypes and omits some of them. The table includes 36,000 or so clones, more than 60% detected once. Time point described: pre-treatment sample, taken before nivolumab and TIL therapy. Sequenced material: blood, taken at baseline. These receptors all come from a person aged 25 to 79 with non-small cell lung cancer.

The chain employs TRBV7-3 and TRBJ1-4; D is possibly TRBD1 (6 bases). The CDR3 has 15 residues. The V gene lost 0 bases and the J gene lost 3 bases, with 8 bases spanning the gap. The germline V gene has CDR1 SGHTA and CDR2 FQGTGA. For the CDR3, the DNA is TGTGCCAGCAGCTTAACGGGGGGCCCTAATGAAAAACTGTTTTTT. It is translated as CASSLTGGPNEKLFF.

The table lists this clone with a count of one. The V and J genes are TRBV9 and TRBJ2-3; D gene uncertain. Germline CDR1 and CDR2: SGDLS and YYNGEE. The CDR3 extends over 12 amino acids. Trimming took 3 bases from V and 4 from J, leaving 6 bases between them. The CDR3 DNA follows: TGTGCCAGCAGCGGCGCATCAGATACGCAGTATTTT. This sequence encodes CASSGASDTQYF. Variable domain in full (rest from reference TRBV9 and TRBJ2-3): DSGVTQTPKHLITATGQRVTLRCSPRSGDLSVYWYQQSLDQGLQFLIQYYNGEERAKGNILERFSAQQFPDLHSELNLSSLELGDSALYFCASSGASDTQYFGPGTRLTVL.

The chain has TRBV6-5 and TRBJ2-7; D gene ambiguous. Germline V CDR1 and CDR2: MNHEY, SVGAGI. The V and J ends lost 2 bases and 1 base respectively, with 9 bases between them. This CDR3 has 14 residues. CDR3 sequence (DNA): TGTGCCAGCAGTTACAAGGACGCATCCTACGAGCAGTACTTC. Encoded protein: CASSYKDASYEQYF.

The chain has TRBV7-2 and TRBJ2-7; 14 nucleotides agree with TRBD2. V trimming: 0 bases; J trimming: 0 bases; junction bases outside the gene matches: 4. The CDR3 has 18 amino acids. Germline V gene sequence: CDR1 SGHTA, CDR2 FQGNSA. The CDR3 region has the DNA TGTGCCAGCAGCTTAGCCGGGACTAGCGGGAGCTACTCCTACGAGCAGTACTTC. Encoded protein: CASSLAGTSGSYSYEQYF.

The V and J genes are TRBV9 and TRBJ2-1; maybe TRBD1 (5 bases). The CDR3 contains 17 residues. Germline CDR1 SGDLS, CDR2 YYNGEE. V was shortened by 3 bases and J by 6 bases, with 22 bases between the two germline ends. In DNA, the CDR3 is TGTGCCAGCAGCGCCCAGGGTAAACCGAGGCTCGTCAATGAGCAGTTCTTC. Translation: CASSAQGKPRLVNEQFF. The full variable domain, rest sourced from reference TRBV9 and TRBJ2-1, is DSGVTQTPKHLITATGQRVTLRCSPRSGDLSVYWYQQSLDQGLQFLIQYYNGEERAKGNILERFSAQQFPDLHSELNLSSLELGDSALYFCASSAQGKPRLVNEQFFGPGTRLTVL.

This chain links TRBV28 with TRBJ1-1; TRBD1 agrees at 8 bases. Trimming at V came to 9 bases and at J to 5 bases, leaving 8 bases not matched to a gene. The CDR3 is made up of 13 amino acids. CDR1 MDHEN and CDR2 SYDVKM come from the germline V gene. CDR3 bases: TGTGCCAGTTTCCAGGGGGCCTGGACTGAAGCTTTCTTT. This sequence encodes CASFQGAWTEAFF. Full variable domain (missing parts from reference TRBV28 and TRBJ1-1): DVKVTQSSRYLVKRTGEKVFLECVQDMDHENMFWYRQDPGLGLRLIYFSYDVKMKEKGDIPEGYSVSREKKERFSLILESASTNQTSMYLCASFQGAWTEAFFGQGTRLTVV.

The V gene is TRBV4-3, the J gene TRBJ1-5; TRBD1 is a possible D gene (6 bases). The CDR3 is 15 amino acids. The V and J ends lost 0 bases and 3 bases respectively, with 9 bases between them. The germline V gene has CDR1 LGHNA and CDR2 YSLEER. This CDR3 reads CASSQDGGANQPQHF. The CDR3 bases are TGCGCCAGCAGCCAAGACGGGGGGGCCAATCAGCCCCAGCATTTT.

The chain combines TRBV7-2 with TRBJ2-2, with 15 bases aligning to TRBD2. This CDR3 contains 19 residues. The J segment lost 0 bases and the V segment lost 5 bases, leaving 7 bases of the junction unmatched. The germline V gene has CDR1 SGHTA and CDR2 FQGNSA. DNA for the CDR3: TGTGCCAGCAGCCGCCGGGGACTAGCGGGGGGCTCGAACACCGGGGAGCTGTTTTTT. It yields the protein CASSRRGLAGGSNTGELFF.

The chain carries TRBV28 and TRBJ1-1; tentative D call: TRBD1 (5 bases). The V end was cut by 5 bases, the J end by 5 bases, with 18 bases between. Germline loops: CDR1 MDHEN, CDR2 SYDVKM. This CDR3 is 15 amino acids long. The CDR3 loop reads CASSGGGRTETEAFF. CDR3 nucleotide sequence: TGTGCCAGCAGTGGGGGGGGACGGACGGAAACTGAAGCTTTCTTT.

This chain links TRBV27 with TRBJ2-3; D possibly corresponds to TRBD2 (5 bases). Germline V gene sequence: CDR1 MNHEY, CDR2 SMNVEV (reference sequence). Deletions cut 7 bases from V and 4 bases from J, with 12 bases between. The CDR3 runs to 13 residues. The CDR3 bases are TGTGCCAGCACCGGAGGAGCGTCAGATACGCAGTATTTT. Amino acid sequence: CASTGGASDTQYF.

The rearrangement uses TRBV29-1 and TRBJ1-5; tentatively, D is TRBD1 (5 bases). V shed 4 bases and J shed 3 bases, with 10 bases lying between them. Germline values: CDR1 SQVTM, CDR2 ANQGSEA. This CDR3 has 13 amino acids. The CDR3 region has the DNA TGCAGCGTTGTCGGGGGGGTCAATCAGCCCCAGCATTTT. As protein: CSVVGGVNQPQHF.

The chain joins TRBV5-1 to TRBJ2-5; 8 nucleotides agree with TRBD1. Per germline, CDR1 SGHRS and CDR2 YFSETQ. The CDR3 spans 16 residues. With 0 bases clipped from V and 4 bases from J, the junction kept 8 bases outside the gene matches. The CDR3 DNA reads TGCGCCAGCAGCTTGGTAGGACAGGGTTTCGTAGAGACCCAGTACTTC. Residues: CASSLVGQGFVETQYF.